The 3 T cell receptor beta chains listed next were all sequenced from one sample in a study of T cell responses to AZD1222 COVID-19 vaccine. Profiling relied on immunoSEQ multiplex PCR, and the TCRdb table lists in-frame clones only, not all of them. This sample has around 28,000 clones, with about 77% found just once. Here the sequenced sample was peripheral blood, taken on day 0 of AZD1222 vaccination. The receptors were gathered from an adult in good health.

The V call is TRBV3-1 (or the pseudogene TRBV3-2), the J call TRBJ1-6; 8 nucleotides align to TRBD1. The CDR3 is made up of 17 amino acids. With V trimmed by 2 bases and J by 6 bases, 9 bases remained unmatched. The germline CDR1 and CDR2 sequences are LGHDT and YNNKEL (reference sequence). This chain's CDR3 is CASSQKAGGAVNSPLHF. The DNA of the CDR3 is TGTGCCAGCAGCCAAAAGGCAGGGGGCGCAGTTAATTCACCCCTCCACTTT.

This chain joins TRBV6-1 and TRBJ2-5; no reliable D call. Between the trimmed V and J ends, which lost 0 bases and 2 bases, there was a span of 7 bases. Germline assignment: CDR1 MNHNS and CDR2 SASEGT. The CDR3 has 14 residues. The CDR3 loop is CASSEALPQETQYF. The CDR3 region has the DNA TGTGCCAGCAGTGAAGCGCTTCCTCAAGAGACCCAGTACTTC.

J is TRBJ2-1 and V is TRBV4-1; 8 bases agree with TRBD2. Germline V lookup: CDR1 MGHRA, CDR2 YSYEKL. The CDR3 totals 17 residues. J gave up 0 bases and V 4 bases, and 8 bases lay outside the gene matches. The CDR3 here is CASSPRRGRSSYNEQFF. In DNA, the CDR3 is TGCGCCAGCAGCCCCCGGCGCGGGAGGAGCTCCTACAATGAGCAGTTCTTC.